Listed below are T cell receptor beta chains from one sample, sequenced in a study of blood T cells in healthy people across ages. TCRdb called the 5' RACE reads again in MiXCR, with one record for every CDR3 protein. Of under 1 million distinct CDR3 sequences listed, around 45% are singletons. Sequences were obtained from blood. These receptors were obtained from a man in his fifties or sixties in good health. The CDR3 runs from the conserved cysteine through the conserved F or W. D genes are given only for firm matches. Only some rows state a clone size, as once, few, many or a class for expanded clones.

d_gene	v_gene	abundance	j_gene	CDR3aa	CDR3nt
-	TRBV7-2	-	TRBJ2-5	CASSLSGGAEETQYF	TGTGCCAGCAGCTTATCTGGGGGGGCAGAAGAGACCCAGTACTTC
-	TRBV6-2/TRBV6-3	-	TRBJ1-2	CARGPGYYGYTF	TGTGCCCGGGGGCCCGGATACTATGGCTACACCTTC
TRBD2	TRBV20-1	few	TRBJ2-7	CSAYTSGGPAAYEQYF	TGCAGTGCTTATACTAGCGGGGGGCCCGCCGCCTACGAGCAGTACTTC
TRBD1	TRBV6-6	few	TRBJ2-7	CASRPTGGLSYEQYF	TGTGCCAGCAGGCCCACAGGGGGCTTGTCCTACGAGCAGTACTTC
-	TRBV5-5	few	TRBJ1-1	CASSPRTAMNTEAFF	TGTGCCAGCAGCCCCCGGACAGCTATGAACACTGAAGCTTTCTTT
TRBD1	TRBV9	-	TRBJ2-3	CASSAGTAGTDTQYF	TGTGCCAGCAGCGCAGGGACAGCCGGGACAGATACGCAGTATTTT
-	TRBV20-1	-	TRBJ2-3	CSASLVWPTPSTDTQYF	TGCAGTGCTAGCCTCGTCTGGCCTACCCCTAGCACAGATACGCAGTATTTT
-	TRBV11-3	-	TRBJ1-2	CASSLDPLYGYTF	TGTGCCAGCAGCTTAGATCCACTCTATGGCTACACCTTC
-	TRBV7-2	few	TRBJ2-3	CASSSTGISTDTQYF	TGTGCCAGCAGCTCAACAGGGATAAGCACAGATACGCAGTATTTT
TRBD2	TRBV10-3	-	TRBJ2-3	CAIKGGGVQDTQYF	TGTGCCATCAAGGGCGGGGGGGTGCAAGATACGCAGTATTTT
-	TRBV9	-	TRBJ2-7	CASSVYGTSRYEQYF	TGTGCCAGCAGCGTATATGGGACCAGTAGATACGAGCAGTACTTC
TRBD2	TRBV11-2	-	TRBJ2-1	CASSLVGSGGDEQFF	TGTGCCAGCAGCTTAGTAGGGAGCGGGGGGGATGAGCAGTTCTTC
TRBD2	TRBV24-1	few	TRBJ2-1	CATSDSDSSSGGKYNEQFF	TGTGCCACCAGTGATTCCGACTCATCTAGCGGGGGAAAATACAATGAGCAGTTCTTC
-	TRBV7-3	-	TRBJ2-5	CASSSDDVAGQYF	TGTGCCAGCAGCTCGGACGACGTGGCGGGGCAGTACTTC
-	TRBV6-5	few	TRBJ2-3	CASSLYPWSFTDTQYF	TGTGCCAGCAGCCTCTACCCGTGGAGTTTCACAGATACGCAGTATTTT
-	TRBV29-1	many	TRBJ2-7	CSVFRGYEQYF	TGCAGCGTTTTCCGGGGCTACGAGCAGTACTTC
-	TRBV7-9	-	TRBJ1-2	CASSEATVGNGYTF	TGTGCCAGCAGCGAAGCCACTGTGGGGAATGGCTACACCTTC
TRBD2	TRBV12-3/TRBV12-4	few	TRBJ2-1	CASRPSGGYNEQFF	TGTGCCAGCAGACCTAGCGGGGGGTACAATGAGCAGTTCTTC
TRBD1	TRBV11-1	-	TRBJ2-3	CASSLAGTGTRTDTQYF	TGTGCCAGCAGCTTAGCCGGGACAGGGACGCGCACAGATACGCAGTATTTT
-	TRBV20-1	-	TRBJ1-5	CSARDRKDWASNQPQHF	TGCAGTGCTAGAGATCGAAAGGACTGGGCTAGCAATCAGCCCCAGCATTTT
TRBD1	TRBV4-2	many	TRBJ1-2	CASSQFEGAGGYTF	TGTGCCAGCAGCCAGTTCGAGGGGGCTGGGGGCTACACCTTC
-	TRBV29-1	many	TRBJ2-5	CSVERGVGETQYF	TGCAGCGTTGAAAGAGGGGTTGGGGAGACCCAGTACTTC
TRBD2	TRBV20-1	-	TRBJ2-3	CSAHPRRAGGLSTDTQYF	TGCAGTGCCCACCCTAGGCGAGCGGGGGGGTTAAGCACAGATACGCAGTATTTT
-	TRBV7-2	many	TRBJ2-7	CASSLGRNSYEQYF	TGTGCCAGCAGCTTGGGACGGAACTCCTACGAGCAGTACTTC
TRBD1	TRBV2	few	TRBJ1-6	CASSIRTGGLALHF	TGTGCCAGCAGTATACGGACAGGGGGCCTAGCCCTCCACTTT
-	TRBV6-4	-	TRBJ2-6	CASSGDGPGANVLTF	TGTGCCAGCAGCGGCGATGGCCCTGGGGCCAACGTCCTGACTTTC
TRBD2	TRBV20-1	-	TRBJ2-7	CSAGRTSGGENEQYF	TGCAGTGCTGGACGGACTAGCGGGGGGGAAAACGAGCAGTACTTC
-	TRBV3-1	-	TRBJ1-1	CASSQVDTYTEAFF	TGTGCCAGCAGCCAAGTCGACACCTACACTGAAGCTTTCTTT
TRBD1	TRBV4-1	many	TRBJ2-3	CASSQDAGGADTQYF	TGCGCCAGCAGCCAAGATGCAGGGGGAGCGGATACGCAGTATTTT
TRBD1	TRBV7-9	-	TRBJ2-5	CASSEEDRGLQETQYF	TGTGCCAGCAGCGAAGAGGACAGGGGGTTACAAGAGACCCAGTACTTC